The clone carrying this TCR beta chain was seen once. What it recognizes is unknown. This sample is part of a study of cytomegalovirus exposure and HLA in healthy donors. Study context: Earlier findings included some 120 million unique TCR beta sequences obtained from some 180 million T cells.

V gave up 5 bases and J gave up 1 base, with 5 bases separating them. Looked up from germline, CDR1 is GTSNPN and CDR2 is SVGIG (reference sequence). This CDR3 region has 11 residues. Study-level findings and limits: A likely sequencing artifact accounted for one observed cluster of highly shared sequence variants.

Both 60 Vbeta primers and 13 Jbeta primers went into the PCR. Only in-frame clones appear in the TCRdb table, and some are missing; sequencing was by immunoSEQ multiplex PCR. The table shows under 130,000 clones, with about 74% occurring only once. Material: PBMCs. The sequence was collected from a female donor in good health and CMV-seropositive. V gene TRBV30 combines with J gene TRBJ1-2; no definite D call. For the CDR3, the DNA is TGTGCCTGGGGAGGTAACTATGGCTACACCTTC. Protein: CAWGGNYGYTF.